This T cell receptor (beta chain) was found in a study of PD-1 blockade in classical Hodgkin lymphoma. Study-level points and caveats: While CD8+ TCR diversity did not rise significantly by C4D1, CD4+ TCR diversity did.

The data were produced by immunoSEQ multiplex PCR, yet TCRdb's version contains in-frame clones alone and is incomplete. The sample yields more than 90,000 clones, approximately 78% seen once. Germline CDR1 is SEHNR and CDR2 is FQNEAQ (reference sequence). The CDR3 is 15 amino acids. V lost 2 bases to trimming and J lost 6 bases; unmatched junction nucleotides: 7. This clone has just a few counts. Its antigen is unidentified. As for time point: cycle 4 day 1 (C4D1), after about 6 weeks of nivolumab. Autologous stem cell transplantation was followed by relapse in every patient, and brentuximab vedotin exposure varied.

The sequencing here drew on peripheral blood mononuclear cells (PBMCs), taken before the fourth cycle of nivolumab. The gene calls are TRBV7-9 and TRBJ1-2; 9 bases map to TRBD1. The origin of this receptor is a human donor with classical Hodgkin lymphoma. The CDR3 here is CASSLMGQGNHGYTF. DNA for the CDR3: TGTGCCAGCAGCTTAATGGGACAGGGTAATCATGGCTACACCTTC.